The present TCR beta chain was sequenced within a study of immune evolution from preneoplasia to lung adenocarcinoma. Germline lookup yields CDR1 SEHNR and CDR2 FQNEAQ (reference sequence). The V end lost 4 bases, the J end lost 8 bases, and 18 bases lay between the germline ends. CDR3 length: 15 amino acids. Assay: immunoSEQ multiplex PCR; the TCRdb copy retains only in-frame clones and omits some. The table includes over 13,000 clones, 75% to 85% detected once. The rearrangement uses TRBV7-9 and TRBJ2-1, with D perhaps TRBD1 (6 bases). This clonotype originated in a person between 65 and 80 years old with lung adenocarcinoma. The sequencing sample was made of FFPE minimally invasive lung adenocarcinoma tissue. Here the CDR3 reads CASSYIRTENDEQFF. The CDR3 DNA reads TGTGCCAGCAGCTACATACGGACAGAGAACGATGAGCAGTTCTTC.